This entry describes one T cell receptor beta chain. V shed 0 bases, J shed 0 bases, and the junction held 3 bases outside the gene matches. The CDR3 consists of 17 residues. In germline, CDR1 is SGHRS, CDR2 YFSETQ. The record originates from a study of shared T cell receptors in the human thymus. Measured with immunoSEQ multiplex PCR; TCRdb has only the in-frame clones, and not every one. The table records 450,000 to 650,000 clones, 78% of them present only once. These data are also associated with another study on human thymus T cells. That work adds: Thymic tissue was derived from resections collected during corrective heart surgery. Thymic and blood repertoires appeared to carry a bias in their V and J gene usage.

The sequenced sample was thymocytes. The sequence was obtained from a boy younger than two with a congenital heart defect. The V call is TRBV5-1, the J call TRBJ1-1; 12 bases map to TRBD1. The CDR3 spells CASSLAGTGGMNTEAFF. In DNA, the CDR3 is TGCGCCAGCAGCTTGGCCGGGACAGGGGGCATGAACACTGAAGCTTTCTTT.